The present TCR beta chain was sequenced within a study of blood T cells in healthy people across ages. Study results and caveats: Unsorted PBMCs prevented conclusive naive versus antigen-experienced comparison.

Germline loops: CDR1 ENHRY, CDR2 SYGVKD. The CDR3 extends over 16 amino acids. Germline trimming cut 8 bases from V and 1 base from J; bases unmatched to any gene: 14. This clonotype was picked up a small number of times. The antigen is unknown. Next came a second PCR, run for about 6 to 12 cycles, which used a sample-barcoded 5' primer along with a J-beta primer mix. Tags on each cDNA molecule came from a template-switch adaptor with 12 random nucleotides. In TCRdb, the 5' RACE reads were re-called with MiXCR into one record per CDR3 protein. This table holds 650,000 to 950,000 distinct CDR3 sequences, around two fifths found once.

The receptor was isolated from a man in his fifties or sixties in good health. The specimen sequenced was blood. The rearrangement joins TRBV10-3 to TRBJ2-7, with TRBD2 matching 7 bases. The CDR3 reads CAISDAAGVRSYEQYF. Written as DNA, the CDR3 is TGTGCCATCTCCGACGCTGCGGGGGTAAGGTCCTACGAGCAGTACTTC.